These 27 T cell receptor beta chains were all obtained from the same sample, sequenced in a study of blood T cell repertoires in COVID-19. Only in-frame clones appear in the TCRdb table, and some are missing; sequencing was by immunoSEQ multiplex PCR. The sample holds 180,000 or so clones, just under 85% seen once. Input material: peripheral blood. These receptors all stem from a human donor with acute or convalescent COVID-19. The donor label of this sample is uncertain.

The rearrangement uses TRBV27 and TRBJ1-5; perhaps TRBD1 as D (5 bases). Germline V CDR1 and CDR2: MNHEY, SMNVEV (reference sequence). CDR3 size: 14 residues. V lost 3 bases, J lost 2 bases, and 8 bases lay in between. CDR3 sequence: CASSLGLGNQPQHF. CDR3 DNA sequence: TGTGCCAGCAGTTTGGGGCTGGGCAATCAGCCCCAGCATTTT.

V usage is TRBV15 and J usage is TRBJ2-7; 10 bases fit TRBD1. From germline, CDR1 is LNHNV and CDR2 YYDKDF (reference sequence). This CDR3 contains 15 residues. V lost 3 bases to trimming and J lost 4 bases; unmatched junction nucleotides: 6. CDR3 region: CATSSPGQGKYEQYF. The CDR3 DNA sequence: TGTGCCACCAGCAGCCCGGGACAGGGGAAATACGAGCAGTACTTC.

This rearrangement joins TRBV24-1 to TRBJ2-3, with 9 bases aligning to TRBD2. There are 15 residues in the CDR3. J was trimmed by 5 bases and V by 7 bases; bases with no gene match: 9. The germline V gene has CDR1 KGHDR and CDR2 SFDVKD. In nucleotides, the CDR3 is TGTGCCACCAGGCCGGGCGGGAGGGCCCAAGATACGCAGTATTTT. Its protein product is CATRPGGRAQDTQYF.

The chain couples TRBV7-3 to TRBJ2-2; 10 nucleotides line up with TRBD2. CDR1 and CDR2 from the germline V gene are SGHTA and FQGTGA. This CDR3 spans 18 amino acids. The J segment lost 6 bases and the V segment lost 5 bases, leaving 15 bases of the junction unmatched. The DNA of the CDR3 is TGTGCCAGCAGCCTCTGGCCCCTAGCGGGAGTAGTATCCGGGGAGCTGTTTTTT. Encoded protein: CASSLWPLAGVVSGELFF.

The V call is TRBV2, the J call TRBJ2-3; 9 nucleotides line up with TRBD2. V gave up 4 bases and J gave up 5 bases; unmatched junction bases: 10. This CDR3 region has 16 residues. Germline V gives CDR1 SNHLY, CDR2 FYNNEI. The chain's CDR3 is CASSGGGGRAKDTQYF. In DNA, the CDR3 is TGTGCCAGCAGTGGAGGGGGCGGGAGGGCCAAAGATACGCAGTATTTT.

CDR3 coding DNA: TGTGCCAGCAGCTTTAATCTAGGAGAGCAGTACTTC. Amino acids: CASSFNLGEQYF. The gene calls are TRBV5-5 and TRBJ2-7; the D is unclear. V lost 2 bases, J lost 7 bases, and 10 bases lay in between. Germline values: CDR1 SGHKS, CDR2 YYEKEE (reference sequence). The CDR3 covers 12 residues.

CDR3 in amino acids: CASSSSGTSAYNEQFF. DNA for the CDR3: TGTGCCAGCAGCTCGTCCGGGACTAGCGCGTACAATGAGCAGTTCTTC. The V and J genes are TRBV5-4 and TRBJ2-1; 10 bases align to TRBD2. Germline V gene lookup returns CDR1 SGHNT and CDR2 YYREEE (reference sequence). Losses at the gene ends were 3 bases for V and 4 bases for J; bases not matched to a gene: 7. The CDR3 spans 16 residues.

The genes are TRBV28 and TRBJ2-7, with 7 nucleotides matching TRBD1. The CDR3 has 13 residues. Germline CDR1 reads MDHEN; CDR2 reads SYDVKM. Unmatched junction bases numbered 8, after V lost 7 bases and J lost 5 bases. The CDR3 spells CASKGTAIHEQYF. In DNA, the CDR3 is TGTGCCAGCAAAGGGACAGCCATCCACGAGCAGTACTTC. The complete variable domain, with remaining parts taken from reference TRBV28 and TRBJ2-7, reads DVKVTQSSRYLVKRTGEKVFLECVQDMDHENMFWYRQDPGLGLRLIYFSYDVKMKEKGDIPEGYSVSREKKERFSLILESASTNQTSMYLCASKGTAIHEQYFGPGTRLTVT.

The rearrangement joins TRBV27 to TRBJ1-1; D gene unclear. V was trimmed by 8 bases and J by 4 bases, leaving 17 bases between them. The CDR3 has 14 amino acids. Germline V gives CDR1 MNHEY, CDR2 SMNVEV (reference sequence). The CDR3 reads CASLATRAGTEAFF. The DNA for the CDR3 is TGTGCCAGCCTAGCGACCCGGGCAGGCACTGAAGCTTTCTTT.

The chain combines TRBV19 with TRBJ1-2, with 11 positions matching TRBD1. The CDR3 contains 14 residues. Germline V lookup: CDR1 LNHDA, CDR2 SQIVND (reference sequence). J lost 7 bases, V lost 9 bases, and 10 bases had no gene match. Here the CDR3 DNA reads TGTGCCAGCATTGGAACCGGGACAGGGGGTGGCTACACCTTC. Translation: CASIGTGTGGGYTF.

DNA of the CDR3: TGTGCCACCAGTGACCCGGGACATCACACCGGGGAGCTGTTTTTT. Its translation is CATSDPGHHTGELFF. The chain is built from TRBV24-1 and TRBJ2-2; D is perhaps TRBD1 (6 bases). The ends were cut back, 4 bases at V and 3 bases at J, with 11 bases in the middle. CDR1 and CDR2 from the germline V gene are KGHDR and SFDVKD. The CDR3 consists of 15 residues.

This chain uses TRBV7-2 with TRBJ2-1, with TRBD1 matching over 12 bases. The V gene end was trimmed by 5 bases and the J gene end by 5 bases; junction bases not matched to a gene: 10. The CDR3 runs 17 residues. Germline V lookup: CDR1 SGHTA, CDR2 FQGNSA. In DNA, the CDR3 is TGTGCCAGCAGCGGGGGACAGGGGGCCCTTGGTAACAATGAGCAGTTCTTC. It codes for CASSGGQGALGNNEQFF.

V is TRBV19 and J is TRBJ1-2; 12 bases map to TRBD1. From germline, CDR1 is LNHDA and CDR2 SQIVND (reference sequence). The CDR3 spans 12 residues. V shed 4 bases and J 10 bases; nucleotides not matched to a gene: 1. In nucleotides, the CDR3 is TGTGCCAGTAGTACGGGACAGGGGGCCTACACCTTC. Translation gives CASSTGQGAYTF.

The chain employs TRBV15 and TRBJ1-5; D is unresolved. Germline V gene lookup returns CDR1 LNHNV and CDR2 YYDKDF (reference sequence). This CDR3 has 15 residues. The V and J ends lost 0 bases and 6 bases respectively, with 12 bases between them. The CDR3: CATSREGRLVQPQHF. The CDR3 coding sequence is TGTGCCACCAGCAGAGAGGGGAGGTTGGTTCAGCCCCAGCATTTT. Complete variable domain (other parts from reference TRBV15 and TRBJ1-5): DAMVIQNPRYQVTQFGKPVTLSCSQTLNHNVMYWYQQKSSQAPKLLFHYYDKDFNNEADTPDNFQSRRPNTSFCFLDIRSPGLGDTAMYLCATSREGRLVQPQHFGDGTRLSIL.

J is TRBJ2-7 and V is TRBV6-5, with a weak D call TRBD2 (5 bases). CDR3 length: 15 residues. V dropped 6 bases and J dropped 0 bases, with 15 bases sitting between them. Germline V gene data show CDR1 as MNHEY and CDR2 as SVGAGI. The CDR3 sequence: CASSPNGVSSYEQYF. CDR3 in DNA: TGTGCCAGCAGCCCGAACGGGGTGAGCTCCTACGAGCAGTACTTC.

The chain has TRBV27 and TRBJ2-3; TRBD1 agrees at 7 bases. The CDR3 runs to 15 residues. Trimming cost V 2 bases and J 2 bases; bases outside gene matches: 4. Germline V gene data show CDR1 as MNHEY and CDR2 as SMNVEV (reference sequence). CDR3 in amino acids: CASSLKGQTTDTQYF. Written as DNA, the CDR3 is TGTGCCAGCAGTTTAAAGGGACAGACCACAGATACGCAGTATTTT.

On this clone itself: Other DNA sequences of this sample code for an identical CDR3. The DNA of the CDR3 is TGTGCCAGCAGCTTACAGGAGAACACTGAAGCTTTCTTT. Translated, it gives CASSLQENTEAFF. This chain connects TRBV7-9 to TRBJ1-1; D uncertain. CDR1 SEHNR and CDR2 FQNEAQ come from the germline V gene (reference sequence). CDR3 length: 13 residues. The V and J ends lost 2 bases and 1 base respectively, with 5 bases between them.

The CDR3 DNA reads as TGTGCCAGCAGTCCTTCTTCGGTACATACGCAGTATTTT. Protein product: CASSPSSVHTQYF. The chain recombines TRBV6-5 with TRBJ2-3; unclear D gene. CDR1 and CDR2 (germline): MNHEY, SVGAGI. This CDR3 is built from 13 residues. The V end was cut by 5 bases, the J end by 7 bases, with 13 bases between.

V usage is TRBV18 and J usage is TRBJ1-2, with 12 bases matching TRBD1. V dropped 5 bases and J dropped 8; count of bases not matched to a gene: 12. The V gene's germline CDR1 is KGHSH and CDR2 LQKENI. This CDR3 spans 16 amino acids. CDR3 amino acids: CASSTTPGQGAIGYTF. In DNA, the CDR3 is TGTGCCAGCTCAACGACTCCGGGACAGGGGGCTATAGGCTACACCTTC.

This chain connects TRBV7-9 to TRBJ2-6; 7 bases are shared with TRBD1. After removal of 5 bases from V and 1 base from J, the junction contained 2 bases not matched to a gene. CDR1 and CDR2 (germline): SEHNR, FQNEAQ (reference sequence). The CDR3 extends over 15 amino acids. CDR3 sequence reads: CASSLGQSGANVLTF. In DNA form, the CDR3 reads TGTGCCAGCAGCCTGGGACAGTCTGGGGCCAACGTCCTGACTTTC.

V gene TRBV29-1 combines with J gene TRBJ1-1, with a weak D call TRBD1 (6 bases). V was clipped by 3 bases and J by 0 bases, with 8 bases between them. Germline V lookup: CDR1 SQVTM, CDR2 ANQGSEA. The CDR3 totals 13 residues. CDR3 loop: CSVEDSVNTEAFF. CDR3 sequence (DNA): TGCAGCGTTGAGGACAGTGTGAACACTGAAGCTTTCTTT.

The chain carries TRBV7-3 and TRBJ2-3; no reliable D call. Germline V CDR1 and CDR2: SGHTA, FQGTGA. CDR3 length: 13 amino acids. The V and J ends lost 2 bases and 5 bases respectively, with 8 bases between them. The CDR3 loop reads CASSLGLEDTQYF. CDR3 coding DNA: TGTGCCAGCAGCTTAGGTCTAGAAGATACGCAGTATTTT.

The J gene is TRBJ2-1, the V gene TRBV19; D may be TRBD1 (5 bases). V lost 7 bases to trimming and J lost 0 bases, with 10 bases between them. Germline V gives CDR1 LNHDA, CDR2 SQIVND (reference sequence). This CDR3 region has 14 residues. The CDR3 DNA reads as TGTGCCAGTAAGAAAGACAGCTCCTACAATGAGCAGTTCTTC. Translation gives CASKKDSSYNEQFF.

V is TRBV24-1 and J is TRBJ1-2, with 7 bases lining up with TRBD1. The ends lost 3 bases at V and 6 bases at J; junction bases unmatched: 3. CDR3 length: 13 residues. Germline lookup yields CDR1 KGHDR and CDR2 SFDVKD. CDR3 nucleotides: TGTGCCACCAGTGATGACAGGGACGATGGCTACACCTTC. Amino acids: CATSDDRDDGYTF.

Turning to this clone: The sample holds other DNA sequences that translate to the same CDR3. V and J are TRBV18 and TRBJ1-4; no clear D gene. CDR3 size: 14 residues. Germline V CDR1 and CDR2: KGHSH, LQKENI. Trimming stripped 2 bases from V and 4 bases from J, with 8 bases between. For the CDR3, the DNA is TGTGCCAGCTCACCAGCTGGGAGTAATGAAAAACTGTTTTTT. Its protein product is CASSPAGSNEKLFF.

This chain uses TRBV19 with TRBJ2-6; tentative D call: TRBD1 (6 bases). V dropped 7 bases and J dropped 4 bases, with 20 bases sitting between them. Germline lookup yields CDR1 LNHDA and CDR2 SQIVND (reference sequence). CDR3 size: 17 residues. The CDR3 DNA is TGTGCCAGTACCCCCCCCCAGGGGAGTTCCGGGGCCAACGTCCTGACTTTC. Encoded protein: CASTPPQGSSGANVLTF.

This clone was seen a few times. The rearrangement uses TRBV24-1 and TRBJ1-1; 9 nucleotides agree with TRBD1. CDR3 length: 14 amino acids. V was clipped by 5 bases and J by 1 base; unmatched bases: 1. Germline V gene data show CDR1 as KGHDR and CDR2 as SFDVKD. The CDR3 DNA is TGTGCCACCAGTGCACAGGGGGCGAACACTGAAGCTTTCTTT. It specifies CATSAQGANTEAFF.